This entry is about one TCR beta chain. Its antigen is still unknown. 5' RACE with UMI labels generated the TRB cDNA libraries. TCRdb reprocessed the 5' RACE reads and stores each CDR3 protein as one record, lacking DNA. The table lists roughly 130,000 distinct CDR3 sequences. Naive cells were sorted as CD45RO-, CCR7+, CD27+ and CD95-. Germline V lookup: CDR1 SQVTM, CDR2 ANQGSEA. This CDR3 contains 16 residues. The data are from a study of CXCR3-negative and CXCR3-positive naive CD8 T cells. Findings and limits, study-wide: CXCR3-expressing naive cells carried TRB CDR3s more hydrophobic than those of CXCR3-negative naive cells. Because surface CD5 did not distinguish the naive subsets, TCR strength was inferred from TRB CDR3 properties. Memory CD8+ cells had much lower diversity, and both naive subsets had comparably high diversity.

What was sequenced was naive CXCR3+ CD8+ T cells from blood. Sample subset: CD45RO-CCR7+CD27+CD95- naive CD8+ T cells expressing CXCR3 (TNR3+). This chain links TRBV29-1 with TRBJ2-7; the TRBD2 assignment by TCRdb is unverifiable without DNA. The receptor was derived from a human donor in good health. Some clones in this sample may be carry-over from other donors' samples. CDR3 protein: CSVGTSGSRSSYEQYF.